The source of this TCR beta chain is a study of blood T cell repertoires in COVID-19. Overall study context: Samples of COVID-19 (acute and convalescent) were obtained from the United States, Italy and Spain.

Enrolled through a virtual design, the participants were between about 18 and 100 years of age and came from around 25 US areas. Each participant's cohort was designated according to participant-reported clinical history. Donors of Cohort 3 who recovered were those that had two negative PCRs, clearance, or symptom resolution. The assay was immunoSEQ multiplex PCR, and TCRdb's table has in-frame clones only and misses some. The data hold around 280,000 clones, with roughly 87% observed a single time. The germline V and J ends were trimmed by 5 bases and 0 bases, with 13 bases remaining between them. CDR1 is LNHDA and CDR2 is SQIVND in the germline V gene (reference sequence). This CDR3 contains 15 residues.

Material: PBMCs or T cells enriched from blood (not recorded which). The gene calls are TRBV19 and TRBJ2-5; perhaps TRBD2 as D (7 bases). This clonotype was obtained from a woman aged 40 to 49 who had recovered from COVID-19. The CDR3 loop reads CASSGGGGYQETQYF. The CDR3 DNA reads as TGTGCCAGTAGTGGAGGGGGGGGTTACCAAGAGACCCAGTACTTC.